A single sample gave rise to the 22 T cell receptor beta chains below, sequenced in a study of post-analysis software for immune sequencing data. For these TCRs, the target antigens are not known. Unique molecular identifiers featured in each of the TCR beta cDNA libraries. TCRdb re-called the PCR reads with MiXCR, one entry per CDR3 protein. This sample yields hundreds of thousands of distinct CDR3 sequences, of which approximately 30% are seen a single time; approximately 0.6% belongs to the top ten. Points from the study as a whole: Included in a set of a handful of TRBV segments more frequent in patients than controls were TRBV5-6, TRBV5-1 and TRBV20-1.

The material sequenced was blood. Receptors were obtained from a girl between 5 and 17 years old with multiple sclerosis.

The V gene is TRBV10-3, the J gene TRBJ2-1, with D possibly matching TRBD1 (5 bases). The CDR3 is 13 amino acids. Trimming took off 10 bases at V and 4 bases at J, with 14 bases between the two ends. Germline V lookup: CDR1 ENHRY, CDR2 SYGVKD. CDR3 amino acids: CARAETVYNEQFF. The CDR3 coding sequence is TGTGCCAGGGCGGAGACAGTTTACAATGAGCAGTTCTTC.

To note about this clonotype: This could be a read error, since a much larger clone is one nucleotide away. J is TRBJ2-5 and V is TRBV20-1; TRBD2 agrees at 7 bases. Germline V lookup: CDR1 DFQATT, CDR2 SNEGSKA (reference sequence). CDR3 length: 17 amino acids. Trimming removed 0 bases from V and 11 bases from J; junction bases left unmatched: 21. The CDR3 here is CSARDLASGSPRNEQYF. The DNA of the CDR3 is TGCAGTGCTAGAGATCTTGCTAGCGGTTCGCCGAGGAATGAGCAGTACTTC.

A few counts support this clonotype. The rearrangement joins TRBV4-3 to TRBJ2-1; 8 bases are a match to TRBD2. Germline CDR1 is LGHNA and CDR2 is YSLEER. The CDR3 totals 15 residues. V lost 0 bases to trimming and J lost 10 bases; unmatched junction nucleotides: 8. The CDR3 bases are TGCGCCAGCAGCCAAGACATACCCCGGACTAGCGAGCAGTTCTTC. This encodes CASSQDIPRTSEQFF.

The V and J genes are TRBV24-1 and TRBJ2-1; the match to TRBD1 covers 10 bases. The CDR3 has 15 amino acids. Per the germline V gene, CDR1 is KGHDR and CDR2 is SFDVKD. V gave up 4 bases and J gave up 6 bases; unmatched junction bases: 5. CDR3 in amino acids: CATSEMTGGFNEQFF. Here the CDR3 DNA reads TGTGCCACCAGTGAGATGACAGGGGGCTTCAATGAGCAGTTCTTC.

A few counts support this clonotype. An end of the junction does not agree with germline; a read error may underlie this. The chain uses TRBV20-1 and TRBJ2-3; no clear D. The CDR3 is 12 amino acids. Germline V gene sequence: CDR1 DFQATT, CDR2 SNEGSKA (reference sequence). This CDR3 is CSARPTTNTQYF. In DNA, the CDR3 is TGCAGTGCCCGGCCTACCACAAATACGCAGTATTTT.

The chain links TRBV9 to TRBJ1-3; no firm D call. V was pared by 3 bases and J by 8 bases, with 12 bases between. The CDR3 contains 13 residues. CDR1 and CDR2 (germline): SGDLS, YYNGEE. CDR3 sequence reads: CASSAGVVDTIYF. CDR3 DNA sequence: TGTGCCAGCAGCGCAGGAGTGGTAGACACCATATATTTT.

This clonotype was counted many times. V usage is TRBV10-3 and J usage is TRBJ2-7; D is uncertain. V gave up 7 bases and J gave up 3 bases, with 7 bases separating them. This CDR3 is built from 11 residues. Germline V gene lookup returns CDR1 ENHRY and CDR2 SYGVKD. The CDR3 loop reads CAIMGLYEQYF. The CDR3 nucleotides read TGTGCCATCATGGGCCTCTACGAGCAGTACTTC.

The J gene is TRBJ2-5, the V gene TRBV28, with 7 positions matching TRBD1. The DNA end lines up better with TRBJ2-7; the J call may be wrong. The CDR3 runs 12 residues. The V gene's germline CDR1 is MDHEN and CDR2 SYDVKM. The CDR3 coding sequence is TGTGCCAGTGAGGGACAGACTTACGAGCAGTACTTC. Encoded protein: CASEGQTYEQYF.

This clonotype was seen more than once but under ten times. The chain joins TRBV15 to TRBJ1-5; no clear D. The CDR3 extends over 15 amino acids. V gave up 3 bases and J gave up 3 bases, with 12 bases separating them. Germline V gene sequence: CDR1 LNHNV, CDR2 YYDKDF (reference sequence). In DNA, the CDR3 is TGTGCCACCAGCAGGCATCCTGACCCCAATCAGCCCCAGCATTTT. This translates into CATSRHPDPNQPQHF.

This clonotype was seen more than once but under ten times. CDR3 sequence reads: CASSIRTGSNEQFF. For the CDR3, the DNA is TGTGCCAGTAGTATCCGGACAGGGAGCAATGAGCAGTTCTTC. The chain links TRBV19 to TRBJ2-1; 8 bases are a match to TRBD1. The CDR3 contains 14 residues. The junction had 4 bases not matched to a gene; V was cut back by 3 bases and J by 6 bases. Germline V gene sequence: CDR1 LNHDA, CDR2 SQIVND (reference sequence).

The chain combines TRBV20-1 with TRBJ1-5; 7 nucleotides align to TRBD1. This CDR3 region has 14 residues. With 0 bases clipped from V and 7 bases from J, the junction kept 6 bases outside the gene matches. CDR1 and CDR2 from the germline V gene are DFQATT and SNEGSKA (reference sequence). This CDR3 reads CSAREYRGNQPQHF. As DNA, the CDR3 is TGCAGTGCTAGAGAGTACAGGGGAAACCAGCCCCAGCATTTT.

The CDR3 DNA sequence: TGTGCTAGTGGTTTGGGGAATCAGCCCCAGCATTTT. It yields the protein CASGLGNQPQHF. This sequence joins TRBV12-5 and TRBJ1-5; D uncertain. The CDR3 is made up of 12 amino acids. Germline lookup yields CDR1 LGHNT and CDR2 FRNRAP. The germline V and J ends were trimmed by 1 base and 4 bases, with 2 bases remaining between them.

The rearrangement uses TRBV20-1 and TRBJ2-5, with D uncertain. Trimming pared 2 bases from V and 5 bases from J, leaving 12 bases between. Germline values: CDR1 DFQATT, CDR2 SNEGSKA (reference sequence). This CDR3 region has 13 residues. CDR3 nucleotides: TGCAGTGCTAGATCCCAGGTACGGGAGACCCAGTACTTC. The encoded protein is CSARSQVRETQYF.

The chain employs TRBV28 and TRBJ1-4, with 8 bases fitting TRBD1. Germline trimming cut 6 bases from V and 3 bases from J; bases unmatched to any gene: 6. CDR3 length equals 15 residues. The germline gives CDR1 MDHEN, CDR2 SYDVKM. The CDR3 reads CASRTRGQANEKLFF. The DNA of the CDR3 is TGTGCCAGCAGGACCAGGGGGCAGGCTAATGAAAAACTGTTTTTT.

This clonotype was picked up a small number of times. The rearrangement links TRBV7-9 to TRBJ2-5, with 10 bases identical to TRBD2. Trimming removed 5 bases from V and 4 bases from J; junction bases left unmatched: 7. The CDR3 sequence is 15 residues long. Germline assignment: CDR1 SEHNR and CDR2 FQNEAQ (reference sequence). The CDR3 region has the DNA TGTGCCAGCAGCCCCGCACTAGCGGGGTCAGAGACCCAGTACTTC. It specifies CASSPALAGSETQYF.

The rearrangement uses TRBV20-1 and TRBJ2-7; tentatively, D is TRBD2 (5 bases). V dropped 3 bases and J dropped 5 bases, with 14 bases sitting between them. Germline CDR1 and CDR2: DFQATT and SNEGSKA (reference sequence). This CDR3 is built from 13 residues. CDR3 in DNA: TGCAGTGCTAGTGGTGGGAGTATCAACGAGCAGTACTTC. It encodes CSASGGSINEQYF.

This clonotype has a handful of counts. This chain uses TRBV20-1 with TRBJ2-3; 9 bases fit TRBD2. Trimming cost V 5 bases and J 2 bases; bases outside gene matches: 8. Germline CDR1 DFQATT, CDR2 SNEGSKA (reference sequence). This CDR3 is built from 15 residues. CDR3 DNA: TGCAGTGCTTATTGGCTAGCGGGGAACACAGATACGCAGTATTTT. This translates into CSAYWLAGNTDTQYF.

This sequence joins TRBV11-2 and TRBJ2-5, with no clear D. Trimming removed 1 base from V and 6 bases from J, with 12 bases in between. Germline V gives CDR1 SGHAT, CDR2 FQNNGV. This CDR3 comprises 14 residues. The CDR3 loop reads CASSLVRHYQTQYF. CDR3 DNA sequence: TGTGCCAGCAGCTTAGTACGGCATTATCAGACCCAGTACTTC. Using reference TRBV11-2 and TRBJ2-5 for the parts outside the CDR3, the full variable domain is EAGVAQSPRYKIIEKRQSVAFWCNPISGHATLYWYQQILGQGPKLLIQFQNNGVVDDSQLPKDRFSAERLKGVDSTLKIQPAKLEDSAVYLCASSLVRHYQTQYFGPGTRLLVL.

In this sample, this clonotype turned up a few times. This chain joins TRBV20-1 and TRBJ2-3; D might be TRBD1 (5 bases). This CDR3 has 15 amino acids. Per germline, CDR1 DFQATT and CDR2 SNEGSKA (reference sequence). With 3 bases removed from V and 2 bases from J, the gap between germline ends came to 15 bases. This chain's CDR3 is CSASVVDSHTDTQYF. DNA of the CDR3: TGCAGTGCTAGTGTCGTCGACAGCCACACAGATACGCAGTATTTT.

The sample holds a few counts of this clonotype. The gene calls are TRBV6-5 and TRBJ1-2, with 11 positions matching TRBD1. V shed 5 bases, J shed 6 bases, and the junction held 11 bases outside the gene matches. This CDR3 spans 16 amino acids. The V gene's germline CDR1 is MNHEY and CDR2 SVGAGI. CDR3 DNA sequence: TGTGCCAGCAGTCCACCTAGGACAGGGGGCTTTCATGGCTACACCTTC. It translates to CASSPPRTGGFHGYTF.

The CDR3 bases are TGTGCCAGCAGTTATCCAGGTGAGAACACTGAAGCTTTCTTT. Its translation is CASSYPGENTEAFF. The V call is TRBV28, the J call TRBJ1-1, with D hard to call. V was cut by 4 bases and J by 1 base, with 10 bases left in between. The CDR3 loop spans 14 amino acids. Germline V gives CDR1 MDHEN, CDR2 SYDVKM. Complete variable domain (other parts from reference TRBV28 and TRBJ1-1): DVKVTQSSRYLVKRTGEKVFLECVQDMDHENMFWYRQDPGLGLRLIYFSYDVKMKEKGDIPEGYSVSREKKERFSLILESASTNQTSMYLCASSYPGENTEAFFGQGTRLTVV.

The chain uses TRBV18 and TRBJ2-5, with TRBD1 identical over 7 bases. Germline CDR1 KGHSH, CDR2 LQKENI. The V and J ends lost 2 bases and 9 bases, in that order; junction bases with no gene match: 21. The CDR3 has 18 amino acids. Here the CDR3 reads CASSPTVSNSGTEEAQYF. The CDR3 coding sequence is TGTGCCAGCTCACCAACGGTATCCAATTCGGGGACAGAGGAGGCCCAGTACTTC.